The 26 T cell receptor beta chains below were found in one sample sequenced in a study of blood T cell repertoires in COVID-19. Repertoires were generated with immunoSEQ multiplex PCR, while TCRdb's copy carries only in-frame clones and drops some. The table records roughly 220,000 clones, approximately 80% of them present only once. Sequencing used PBMCs or T cells enriched from blood (not recorded which). The receptors were gathered from a man younger than 45 with acute COVID-19.

This sequence joins TRBV9 and TRBJ1-6, with unresolved D. Germline CDR1 SGDLS, CDR2 YYNGEE. Trimming left V 4 bases short and J 3 bases short, with 11 bases between. CDR3 size: 15 residues. CDR3 coding DNA: TGTGCCAGCAGCCGAGGTGCGGGCTATAATTCACCCCTCCACTTT. Encoded protein: CASSRGAGYNSPLHF.

The chain is built from TRBV27 and TRBJ1-6; possibly TRBD1 for D (5 bases). Germline loops: CDR1 MNHEY, CDR2 SMNVEV (reference sequence). The CDR3 loop spans 17 amino acids. V was cut by 5 bases and J by 5 bases, with 19 bases left in between. CDR3 nucleotide sequence: TGTGCCAGCAGTCCTACAGGCTATAGACCGGATAATTCACCCCTCCACTTT. It specifies CASSPTGYRPDNSPLHF.

The chain has TRBV7-9 and TRBJ2-5; D is unclear. Germline loops: CDR1 SEHNR, CDR2 FQNEAQ (reference sequence). This CDR3 is built from 12 residues. Trimming cost V 2 bases and J 5 bases, with 6 bases left between them. The CDR3 loop reads CASSLNRETQYF. CDR3 nucleotides: TGTGCCAGCAGCTTAAATCGGGAGACCCAGTACTTC.

A few counts support this clone. This chain links TRBV2 with TRBJ1-3, with a tentative D call TRBD1 (5 bases). V lost 8 bases, J lost 0 bases, and 17 bases lay in between. Germline CDR1 SNHLY, CDR2 FYNNEI. CDR3 length equals 16 residues. In nucleotides, the CDR3 is TGTGCCAGCCGAGATAGGCAGGGTTTCTCTGGAAACACCATATATTTT. This codes for CASRDRQGFSGNTIYF. Using reference TRBV2 and TRBJ1-3 for the parts outside the CDR3, the full variable domain is EPEVTQTPSHQVTQMGQEVILRCVPISNHLYFYWYRQILGQKVEFLVSFYNNEISEKSEIFDDQFSVERPDGSNFTLKIRSTKLEDSAMYFCASRDRQGFSGNTIYFGEGSWLTVV.

In this sample, this clone turned up a few times. The gene calls are TRBV9 and TRBJ1-2; D perhaps matches TRBD1 (5 bases). This CDR3 has 13 amino acids. V was cut by 7 bases and J by 2 bases, with 12 bases left in between. Germline V gene lookup returns CDR1 SGDLS and CDR2 YYNGEE. The CDR3 protein is CASRQGPNYGYTF. Written as DNA, the CDR3 is TGTGCCAGCCGCCAGGGCCCCAACTATGGCTACACCTTC.

The genes are TRBV9 and TRBJ2-5, with no clear D. Germline CDR1 SGDLS, CDR2 YYNGEE. V was trimmed by 0 bases and J by 2 bases, leaving 11 bases between them. The CDR3 consists of 15 residues. The CDR3 region has the DNA TGTGCCAGCAGCGTAGGAGGAGACTTACAAGAGACCCAGTACTTC. Translating it yields CASSVGGDLQETQYF. Filled out from reference TRBV9 and TRBJ2-5, the complete variable domain reads DSGVTQTPKHLITATGQRVTLRCSPRSGDLSVYWYQQSLDQGLQFLIQYYNGEERAKGNILERFSAQQFPDLHSELNLSSLELGDSALYFCASSVGGDLQETQYFGPGTRLLVL.

There are a few counts of this clone. The chain's CDR3 is CASSIGGNIPAEAFF. DNA of the CDR3: TGTGCCAGTAGTATCGGCGGGAATATCCCCGCTGAAGCTTTCTTT. The rearrangement joins TRBV19 to TRBJ1-1; D remains ambiguous. Trimming removed 3 bases at V and 6 bases at J, with 17 bases between. The CDR3 spans 15 residues. Germline CDR1 and CDR2: LNHDA and SQIVND (reference sequence).

The V and J genes are TRBV30 and TRBJ2-2, with D possibly TRBD1 on 5 matching bases. Germline CDR1 is GTSNPN and CDR2 is SVGIG (reference sequence). The V end lost 2 bases, the J end lost 0 bases, and 10 bases lay between the germline ends. There are 15 residues in the CDR3. The DNA for the CDR3 is TGTGCCTGGAGTTCGCAGGGCGCGAACACCGGGGAGCTGTTTTTT. As protein: CAWSSQGANTGELFF.

The J gene is TRBJ1-2, the V gene TRBV9, with D perhaps matching TRBD1 (6 bases). V lost 4 bases and J 8 bases, leaving 12 bases between the germline ends. CDR1 SGDLS and CDR2 YYNGEE come from the germline V gene. CDR3 length: 12 amino acids. CDR3 protein: CASSNRVKGYTF. The CDR3 DNA reads TGTGCCAGCAGCAACAGGGTGAAGGGCTACACCTTC.

The J gene is TRBJ2-7, the V gene TRBV28, with D maybe TRBD1 (6 bases). V was clipped by 3 bases and J by 5 bases, with 14 bases between them. The germline V gene encodes CDR1 MDHEN and CDR2 SYDVKM. The CDR3 length is 14 residues. The CDR3 DNA follows: TGTGCCAGCAGTTTCTCCTACAGGGTCCACGAGCAGTACTTC. Protein: CASSFSYRVHEQYF.

This chain connects TRBV30 to TRBJ1-2; D perhaps matches TRBD1 (5 bases). V was shortened by 6 bases and J by 4 bases, with 15 bases between the two germline ends. CDR1 GTSNPN and CDR2 SVGIG come from the germline V gene (reference sequence). This CDR3 has 13 residues. The DNA of the CDR3 is TGTGCCTGTCCCCCCTCTGACAGCTATGGCTACACCTTC. This gives the protein CACPPSDSYGYTF.

The chain is built from TRBV5-4 and TRBJ2-1, with a tentative D call TRBD2 (5 bases). Trimming cost V 3 bases and J 6 bases, with 19 bases left between them. In germline, CDR1 is SGHNT, CDR2 YYREEE (reference sequence). The CDR3 loop spans 16 amino acids. CDR3 sequence reads: CASSSKAGLDSNEQFF. The DNA for the CDR3 is TGTGCCAGCAGCTCAAAGGCCGGACTGGACTCCAATGAGCAGTTCTTC.

The chain has TRBV30 and TRBJ1-2, with 10 positions matching TRBD1. Germline values: CDR1 GTSNPN, CDR2 SVGIG (reference sequence). CDR3 size: 15 residues. Trimming removed 3 bases from V and 4 bases from J; junction bases left unmatched: 8. The CDR3 nucleotides are TGTGCCTGGAGCCCCCGGGACAGGGGAAGCTATGGCTACACCTTC. Translated, it gives CAWSPRDRGSYGYTF.

This sequence joins TRBV9 and TRBJ2-7, with 9 positions matching TRBD1. Germline V gene lookup returns CDR1 SGDLS and CDR2 YYNGEE. The V segment lost 0 bases and the J segment 4 bases; nucleotides outside the gene matches: 2. The CDR3 spans 14 residues. The CDR3 DNA reads as TGTGCCAGCAGCGTAGTGGGGACAGGGTACGAGCAGTACTTC. Its protein is CASSVVGTGYEQYF. Based on the CDR3 plus reference TRBV9 and TRBJ2-7, the full variable domain is DSGVTQTPKHLITATGQRVTLRCSPRSGDLSVYWYQQSLDQGLQFLIQYYNGEERAKGNILERFSAQQFPDLHSELNLSSLELGDSALYFCASSVVGTGYEQYFGPGTRLTVT.

The gene calls are TRBV6-5 and TRBJ1-5; TRBD1 matches at 9 bases. The V gene's germline CDR1 is MNHEY and CDR2 SVGAGI. V was clipped by 6 bases and J by 7 bases; unmatched bases: 7. CDR3 length: 14 amino acids. CDR3 loop: CASRRQGGDQPQHF. The CDR3 DNA reads TGTGCCAGCAGGAGACAGGGGGGAGACCAGCCCCAGCATTTT.

The rearrangement joins TRBV2 to TRBJ1-1, with D uncertain. Germline CDR1 and CDR2: SNHLY and FYNNEI. Trimming left V 8 bases short and J 1 base short, with 23 bases between. This CDR3 is built from 17 residues. CDR3 nucleotide sequence: TGTGCCAGCCTGGCGTCTCGGGTCGGTCACGGGAACACTGAAGCTTTCTTT. Its protein is CASLASRVGHGNTEAFF. Combining the CDR3 with reference TRBV2 and TRBJ1-1 gives the whole variable domain EPEVTQTPSHQVTQMGQEVILRCVPISNHLYFYWYRQILGQKVEFLVSFYNNEISEKSEIFDDQFSVERPDGSNFTLKIRSTKLEDSAMYFCASLASRVGHGNTEAFFGQGTRLTVV.

The chain joins TRBV15 to TRBJ1-2, with unresolved D. The CDR3 is made up of 12 amino acids. The V end was cut by 4 bases, the J end by 7 bases, with 10 bases between. CDR1 is LNHNV, CDR2 YYDKDF, per germline (reference sequence). DNA for the CDR3: TGTGCCACCAGCATAAGAACGGGTGGCTACACCTTC. This sequence encodes CATSIRTGGYTF.

This chain joins TRBV6-1 and TRBJ1-4, with 7 bases identical to TRBD1. The CDR3 loop spans 14 amino acids. Germline assignment: CDR1 MNHNS and CDR2 SASEGT. Trimming cost V 2 bases and J 8 bases; bases outside gene matches: 5. CDR3 in amino acids: CASSERGGREKLFF. CDR3 nucleotide sequence: TGTGCCAGCAGTGAAAGAGGGGGCAGGGAAAAACTGTTTTTT.

This CDR3 is CASSLAQRGSNEQFF. The CDR3 DNA is TGCGCCAGCAGCTTGGCCCAGAGGGGGAGCAATGAGCAGTTCTTC. The chain recombines TRBV5-1 with TRBJ2-1; D may be TRBD1 (6 bases). There are 15 residues in the CDR3. Germline CDR1 is SGHRS and CDR2 is YFSETQ. Between the trimmed V and J ends, which lost 0 bases and 6 bases, there was a span of 13 bases.

Of note for this clone: Germline is not matched at one junction end, which may reflect a read error. The J gene is TRBJ1-1, the V gene TRBV18; D call uncertain. The CDR3 contains 13 residues. Per germline, CDR1 KGHSH and CDR2 LQKENI. The CDR3 here is CASSAGGNTEAFF. CDR3 nucleotides: TGTGCCAGCTCAGCGGGTGGGAACACTGAAGCCTTCTTT.

This rearrangement joins TRBV28 to TRBJ1-5; no clear D. This CDR3 region has 12 residues. Germline V gives CDR1 MDHEN, CDR2 SYDVKM. Between the trimmed V and J ends, which lost 10 bases and 11 bases, there was a span of 18 bases. CDR3 coding DNA: TGTGCCATTCAGACCGGGTTAAAGGCCCAGCATTTT. Its protein is CAIQTGLKAQHF.

The CDR3 spells CASGSGQGVGTQYF. As DNA, the CDR3 is TGTGCCAGTGGGTCGGGACAGGGCGTAGGGACCCAGTACTTC. This chain joins TRBV19 and TRBJ2-5, with 9 bases matching TRBD1. Germline lookup yields CDR1 LNHDA and CDR2 SQIVND (reference sequence). Unmatched junction bases numbered 11, after V lost 8 bases and J lost 7 bases. CDR3 length: 14 amino acids.

The chain uses TRBV4-1 and TRBJ1-1; D remains unclear. Germline V CDR1 and CDR2: MGHRA, YSYEKL. With 2 bases removed from V and 9 bases from J, the gap between germline ends came to 19 bases. The CDR3 totals 15 residues. CDR3 protein: CASSQKDLIGNKAFF. The CDR3 region has the DNA TGCGCCAGCAGCCAAAAGGACCTCATCGGGAATAAAGCTTTCTTT.

This clone was counted only a few times. V is TRBV5-4 and J is TRBJ1-2, with D possibly TRBD1 on 5 matching bases. Trimming stripped 2 bases from V and 0 bases from J, with 8 bases between. The CDR3 length is 14 residues. Germline assignment: CDR1 SGHNT and CDR2 YYREEE (reference sequence). The CDR3 DNA sequence: TGTGCCAGCAGCTTAGACAGAGCTAACTATGGCTACACCTTC. It is translated as CASSLDRANYGYTF.

The chain employs TRBV3-1 (or the pseudogene TRBV3-2) and TRBJ2-3; 15 bases fit TRBD2. The V segment lost 4 bases and the J segment 2 bases; nucleotides outside the gene matches: 4. Germline values: CDR1 LGHDT, CDR2 YNNKEL (reference sequence). The CDR3 totals 17 residues. The CDR3 sequence: CASSRTSGGATTDTQYF. CDR3 in DNA: TGTGCCAGCAGCCGGACTAGCGGGGGGGCCACCACAGATACGCAGTATTTT.

This chain joins TRBV12-3 or TRBV12-4 and TRBJ2-5; no clear D gene. Trimming took 3 bases from V and 5 from J, leaving 7 bases between them. The CDR3 totals 12 residues. CDR3 nucleotide sequence: TGTGCCAGCAGTTTTGAACGGGAGACCCAGTACTTC. This gives the protein CASSFERETQYF.